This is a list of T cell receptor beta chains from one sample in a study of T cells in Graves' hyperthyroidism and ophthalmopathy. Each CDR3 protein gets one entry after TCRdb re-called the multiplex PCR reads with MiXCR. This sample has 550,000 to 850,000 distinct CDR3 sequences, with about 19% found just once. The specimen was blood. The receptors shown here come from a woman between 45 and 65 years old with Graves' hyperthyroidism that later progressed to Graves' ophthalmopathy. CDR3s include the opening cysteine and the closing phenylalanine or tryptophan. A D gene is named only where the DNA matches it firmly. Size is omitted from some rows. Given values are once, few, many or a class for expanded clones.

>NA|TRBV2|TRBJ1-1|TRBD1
CASSRDRDRGNTEAFF
TGTGCCAGCAGCAGGGACCGGGACAGGGGGAACACTGAAGCTTTCTTT
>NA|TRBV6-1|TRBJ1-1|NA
CASRSASEDTEAFF
TGTGCCAGCAGATCGGCTTCGGAGGACACTGAAGCTTTCTTT
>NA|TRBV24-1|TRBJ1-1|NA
CATSDAPKNSMNTEAFF
TGTGCCACCAGTGATGCCCCTAAGAACTCCATGAACACTGAAGCTTTCTTT
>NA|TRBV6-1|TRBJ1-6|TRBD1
CAINTGGDSPLHF
TGTGCCATTAATACAGGGGGGGATTCACCCCTCCACTTT
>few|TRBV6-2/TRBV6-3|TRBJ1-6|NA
CASSYSETANSPLHF
TGTGCCAGCAGTTACTCCGAGACAGCCAATTCACCCCTCCACTTT
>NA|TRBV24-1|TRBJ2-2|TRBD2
CATSDLSGGAFANTGELFF
TGTGCCACCAGTGACCTAAGCGGGGGGGCGTTCGCGAACACCGGGGAGCTGTTTTTT
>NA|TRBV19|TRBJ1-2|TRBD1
CASSNWTGAGYTF
TGTGCCAGTAGTAACTGGACAGGGGCTGGCTACACCTTC
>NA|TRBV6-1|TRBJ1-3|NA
CASSAAPRGLSGNTIYF
TGTGCCAGCAGTGCCGCCCCTCGGGGCCTCTCTGGAAACACCATATATTTT
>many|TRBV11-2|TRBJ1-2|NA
CASSLDDSSANYGYTF
TGTGCCAGCAGCTTAGACGATTCCTCCGCTAACTATGGCTACACCTTC
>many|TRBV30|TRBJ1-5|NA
CAWSRDTLNQPQHF
TGTGCCTGGTCCCGGGACACGCTAAATCAGCCCCAGCATTTT
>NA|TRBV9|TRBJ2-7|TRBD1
CASSVGQGEYDEQYF
TGTGCCAGCAGCGTAGGACAGGGAGAATATGACGAGCAGTACTTC
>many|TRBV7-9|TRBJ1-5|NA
CASTTSDQPQHF
TGTGCCAGCACCACTAGTGATCAGCCCCAGCATTTT
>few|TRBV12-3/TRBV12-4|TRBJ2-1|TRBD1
CASSSDRYRQFF
TGTGCCAGCAGCTCGGACAGGTACCGGCAGTTCTTC
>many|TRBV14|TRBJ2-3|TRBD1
CASSPTFPDRGMGDTQYF
TGTGCCAGCAGCCCCACGTTTCCGGACAGGGGTATGGGAGATACGCAGTATTTT
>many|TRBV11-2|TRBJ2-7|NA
CASSLGGTSSYEQYF
TGTGCCAGCAGCTTAGGCGGGACTTCGTCCTACGAGCAGTACTTC
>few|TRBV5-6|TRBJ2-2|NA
CASSFGLNTGELFF
TGTGCCAGCAGTTTTGGACTGAACACCGGGGAGCTGTTTTTT
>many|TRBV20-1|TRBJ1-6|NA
CSASSNRPSSPLHF
TGCAGTGCTAGCTCGAACAGGCCCTCTTCACCCCTCCACTTT
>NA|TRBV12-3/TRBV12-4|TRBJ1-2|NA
CASSFVTANYGYTF
TGTGCCAGCAGTTTCGTCACAGCGAACTATGGCTACACCTTC
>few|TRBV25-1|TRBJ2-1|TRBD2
CASSGSAGVYNEQFF
TGTGCCAGCTCTGGTTCTGCGGGGGTTTACAATGAGCAGTTCTTC
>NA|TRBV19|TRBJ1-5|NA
CASSIDRQGGNQPQHF
TGTGCCAGTAGTATAGATCGGCAGGGTGGAAATCAGCCCCAGCATTTT
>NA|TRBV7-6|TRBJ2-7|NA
CASSLARADPSYEQYF
TGTGCCAGCAGCTTAGCGCGGGCAGATCCGTCCTACGAGCAGTACTTC
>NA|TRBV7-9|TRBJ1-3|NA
CASSPTGATGNTIYF
TGTGCCAGCAGCCCCACGGGGGCGACGGGAAACACCATATATTTT
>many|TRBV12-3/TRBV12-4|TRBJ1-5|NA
CASQGLNQPQHF
TGTGCCAGTCAGGGGTTGAATCAGCCCCAGCATTTT
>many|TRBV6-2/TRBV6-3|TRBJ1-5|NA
CASSYPDRGSPNQPQHF
TGTGCCAGCAGTTACCCGGACCGGGGTTCCCCGAATCAGCCCCAGCATTTT
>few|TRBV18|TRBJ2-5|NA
CASSRWPQGTGQETQYF
TGTGCCAGCTCACGGTGGCCTCAGGGAACGGGCCAAGAGACCCAGTACTTC
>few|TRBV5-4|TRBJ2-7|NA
CASSAGQTYEQYF
TGTGCCAGCAGCGCGGGACAGACCTACGAGCAGTACTTC
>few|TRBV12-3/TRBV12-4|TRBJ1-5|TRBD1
CASSDRVVAQHF
TGTGCCAGCAGTGACAGGGTTGTAGCCCAGCATTTT
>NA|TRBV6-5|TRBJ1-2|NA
CASSYGGLYGYTF
TGTGCCAGCAGTTATGGCGGACTCTATGGCTACACCTTC